This TCR beta chain was obtained from a study of vaccination and CD4 T cells after COVID-19 (dated by TCRdb to 2022 to 2024). About the full investigation: Convalescent patients had a positive SARS-CoV-2 result on nasal swab PCR, and of these patients, nine had mild disease and one had severe disease. Post-COVID blood samples were collected from convalescent patients a median of roughly 100 days after diagnosis, with a range of roughly 35 to 180 days. In control cultures, a CEFX viral epitope pool was used as positive control, an HIV-1 Nef peptide pool was used as negative control, or no peptide was added. The convalescent cohort comprised six males and four females, including two Hispanic individuals, seven Caucasians, two Asians and one multiracial person. Two doses of either the Pfizer-BioNTech BNT162b2 vaccine (n=8) or the Moderna mRNA-1273 vaccine (n=2) were administered to participants. For stimulating the cultures, overlapping spike peptide pools were used, derived from SARS-CoV-2 as well as from the common cold coronaviruses HCoV-NL63, HCoV-OC43 and HCoV-229E. In around nine COVID-19 convalescent patients and a few infection-naive healthy vaccine recipients, the spike-specific CD4+ TCR repertoire before mRNA vaccination was compared with the repertoire after mRNA vaccination. Post-vaccine blood samples were taken a median of around 77 days after the second vaccine dose, with a range of roughly 14 to 250 days.

Taken from cysteine to phenylalanine, the CDR3 has 14 residues. Just CDR3 DNA is preserved here, 42 bases in frame from base 1. V loses 1 base at its end and J loses 9 bases; junction bases beyond the gene matches: 5. CDR1 DFQATT and CDR2 SNEGSKA are derived from the germline V gene (reference sequence). The investigation overall reported the following: The study included relatively few convalescent patients and did not analyze early timepoints after natural infection. In convalescent patients, nearly all vaccine-specific clones (304 of 307) were found to be mono-reactive for SARS-CoV-2 spike rather than cross-reactive with common cold coronaviruses. The median count of SARS-CoV-2-reactive clonotypes went up from 20 to 25 after infection to 30 to 40 after vaccination, although the change was not significant. In convalescent patients, a median around 84% of post-vaccine SARS-CoV-2-reactive clones were detected only after vaccination, and vaccine-specific priming was suggested by this finding.

To prepare the library, PCR was applied. DNA from cultured CD4+ T cells underwent TCR sequencing with the Oncomine TCR Beta short-read assay at the Johns Hopkins FTIC core. The QIAamp micro DNA kit was used to extract genomic DNA from the cultured CD4+ T cells. Oncomine TCR Beta libraries from cultured CD4+ T cells were pooled with unique dual indexes and sequenced on an Illumina iSeq 100. In the paper's pipeline: Non-productive sequences were filtered out, and CDR3s that did not start with C, did not end with F or W, or were shorter than 7 amino acids were discarded. The MANAFEST web application was used to identify antigen-specific clonotypes by comparing peptide-stimulated wells against reference wells and other culture wells. An FDR below 0.05, an odds ratio above 5, and a productive frequency above 0.1% in at least two of three replicate wells were required for clones to be considered positive. A clonotype counted as cross-reactive if it showed significant expansion both in the SARS-CoV-2 spike wells and in at least one common cold coronavirus spike condition. CDR3 homology was assessed with Levenshtein distances (stringdist) and unrooted phylogenetic trees (ape) in R version 3.6.1. TCRdb handled the public reads itself, with Q25 trimming in fastp and clone calling in MiXCR, and kept productive beta chains. Each entry is one CDR3 protein sequence, shown with its most common DNA and genes. These V and J calls originate from TCRdb's pipeline instead of the authors' own analysis. Here the sample has roughly 20,000 distinct CDR3 sequences; 45% to 70% occur a single time. Roughly 10% of the sample comes from the top ten.

This clonotype was seen a few times. Which antigen it targets is not known. One base away there is no much larger clone; base qualities are not given. The treatment or condition label, read with the paper, signifies: roughly 10-day PBMC culture with coronavirus spike peptide pools or control peptides (ViraFEST assay). To expand antigen-specific T cells with peptide pools and then pick out the expanded clonotypes through TCR sequencing, the study relied on the ViraFEST assay. Positive SARS-CoV-2 PCR tests in the convalescent patients dated from March to December 2020, before Alpha, Beta and Delta variants emerged in the United States. Each well held millions of PBMCs cultured with around 10 ug/ml peptide pools in IMDM containing roughly 5% human AB serum and approximately 10 IU/ml IL-2. Half of the culture medium was replaced with fresh IL-2-containing medium on days 3 and 7. After approximately 11 days of culture, CD4+ T cells were isolated by negative selection with the EasySep CD4+ T cell isolation kit. Ficoll-Paque Plus gradient centrifugation was used to isolate PBMCs from whole blood, and the isolated PBMCs were then either used fresh or cryopreserved at -140C. Culture conditions were generally each tested in triplicate wells.

This receptor chain uses TRBV20-1 and TRBJ2-1; a stretch of 11 junction bases matches TRBD2. The sequenced material came from CD4+ T cells from blood, cultured in vitro. This clonotype originated in a human donor who had recovered from COVID-19. The nucleotide sequence is TGCAGTGCTAGAGTAGCGGGGGGGCGGATTGAGCAGTTCTTC. Its amino acids are CSARVAGGRIEQFF.